The rows below give T cell receptor beta chains drawn from one sample of a study of T-cell memory formation after mild COVID-19. TCRdb re-called the 5' RACE reads through MiXCR, storing one row per CDR3 protein. The profile covers 390,000 or so distinct CDR3 sequences, with approximately 16% appearing a single time and around a fifth taken by the ten largest. The sequencing input was PBMCs or a T cell subset sorted from them (not recorded which). The origin of the receptors is a man aged 18 to 30 who had mild COVID-19 (a few samples of this study predate the infection). Cell type and time point are not known. Both conserved end residues are part of each CDR3. A D gene is named only where the DNA matches it firmly. For some rows the clone size is stated as once, few or many, or as a class when expanded; others skip it.

>TRBJ1-1|TRBV7-9|NA|NA
CASSLSPTETEAFF
TGTGCCAGCAGCTTAAGTCCGACAGAGACTGAAGCTTTCTTT
>TRBJ1-4|TRBV6-6|NA|NA
CASSYGAGNEKLFF
TGTGCCAGCAGTTACGGGGCGGGAAATGAAAAACTGTTTTTT
>TRBJ2-1|TRBV7-2|TRBD2|few
CASRSASGGHEQFF
TGTGCCAGCAGGTCGGCTAGCGGGGGTCATGAGCAGTTCTTC
>TRBJ1-1|TRBV5-1|TRBD1|many
CASSYGTAGTEAFF
TGCGCCAGCAGCTATGGGACAGCGGGCACTGAAGCTTTCTTT
>TRBJ2-1|TRBV7-6|NA|NA
CASSLRGASGSNEQFF
TGTGCCAGCAGCTTAAGGGGGGCTAGCGGCAGCAATGAGCAGTTCTTC
>TRBJ1-1|TRBV6-6|NA|NA
CASSYSREGNTEAFF
TGTGCCAGCAGTTACTCCCGGGAGGGGAACACTGAAGCTTTCTTT
>TRBJ2-2|TRBV11-3|NA|once
CASSLGQGGGTGELFF
TGTGCCAGCAGCCTCGGACAGGGAGGGGGAACCGGGGAGCTGTTTTTT
>TRBJ2-3|TRBV3-1|NA|NA
CASSPIRESDTQYF
TGTGCCAGCAGTCCTATACGGGAATCGGATACGCAGTATTTT
>TRBJ2-7|TRBV6-1|NA|few
CASSDPQRSSYEQYF
TGTGCCAGCAGTGACCCGCAGAGGAGCTCCTACGAGCAGTACTTC
>TRBJ1-2|TRBV20-1|TRBD1|few
CSAYTRQGGYGYTF
TGCAGTGCCTACACCAGACAGGGGGGGTATGGCTACACCTTC
>TRBJ2-3|TRBV7-3|TRBD2|once
CTSSPNLAGVDTQYF
TGTACCAGCAGCCCCAATTTAGCGGGGGTGGATACGCAGTATTTT
>TRBJ2-1|TRBV29-1|NA|NA
CSVDSPLGYEQFF
TGCAGCGTTGATTCGCCCCTTGGCTATGAGCAGTTCTTC
>TRBJ2-5|TRBV3-1|NA|NA
CASSQDRTSETQYF
TGTGCCAGCAGCCAAGATCGAACCTCTGAGACCCAGTACTTC
>TRBJ2-1|TRBV27|NA|NA
CASGHSGGLYEQFF
TGTGCCAGCGGCCACTCGGGGGGCCTTTATGAGCAGTTCTTC
>TRBJ1-6|TRBV4-2|NA|NA
CASSQESTAGRIYLHF
TGTGCCAGCAGCCAAGAATCTACGGCAGGCCGAATCTACCTCCACTTT
>TRBJ2-5|TRBV10-3|TRBD1|many
CAISESGQGTLETQYF
TGTGCCATCAGTGAGTCGGGACAGGGAACTCTCGAGACCCAGTACTTC
>TRBJ2-2|TRBV12-3/TRBV12-4|TRBD2|few
CASSLLSGGWLFF
TGTGCCAGCAGTTTATTATCCGGGGGGTGGCTGTTTTTT
>TRBJ2-4|TRBV6-2/TRBV6-3|NA|few
CASSYRTGQSKNIQYF
TGTGCCAGCAGTTACAGGACCGGACAGAGCAAAAACATTCAGTACTTC
>TRBJ1-1|TRBV6-2/TRBV6-3|NA|NA
CASSSGAWTEAFF
TGTGCCAGCAGTTCTGGAGCGTGGACTGAAGCTTTCTTT
>TRBJ2-2|TRBV6-5|NA|few
CASGREDTGELFF
TGTGCCAGCGGCAGGGAGGACACCGGGGAGCTGTTTTTT
>TRBJ2-2|TRBV7-6|TRBD2|NA
CASTGGATGELFF
TGTGCCAGCACCGGGGGGGCGACCGGGGAGCTGTTTTTT
>TRBJ2-3|TRBV4-3|NA|NA
CASSQGMAEWDTQYF
TGCGCCAGCAGCCAAGGAATGGCCGAGTGGGATACGCAGTATTTT
>TRBJ2-1|TRBV4-1|NA|NA
CASSRLDSSSYNEQFF
TGCGCCAGCAGCCGGCTGGACAGCAGCTCCTACAATGAGCAGTTCTTC
>TRBJ1-1|TRBV7-9|NA|NA
CASSLLFGEGTTEAFF
TGTGCCAGCAGCTTACTCTTTGGCGAGGGGACCACTGAAGCTTTCTTT
>TRBJ1-5|TRBV19|NA|NA
CASSVATVNGNQPQHF
TGTGCCAGTAGTGTCGCGACAGTGAACGGAAATCAGCCCCAGCATTTT
>TRBJ2-7|TRBV7-2|NA|NA
CASSLGGQSYEQYF
TGTGCCAGCAGCCTGGGTGGGCAGTCCTACGAGCAGTACTTC
>TRBJ1-5|TRBV7-2|NA|many
CASSLDGNQPQHF
TGTGCCAGCAGCTTAGACGGCAATCAGCCCCAGCATTTT
>TRBJ2-5|TRBV20-1|NA|few
CSARKPGQETQYF
TGCAGTGCTAGAAAACCAGGCCAAGAGACCCAGTACTTC
>TRBJ2-2|TRBV12-3/TRBV12-4|NA|few
CASSFGGDHTGELFF
TGTGCCAGCAGTTTCGGCGGGGACCACACCGGGGAGCTGTTTTTT
>TRBJ1-2|TRBV11-2|NA|NA
CASSARPLLNGYTF
TGTGCCAGCAGCGCAAGACCGCTGCTGAATGGCTACACCTTC
>TRBJ1-5|TRBV20-1|NA|NA
CSARDWESNQPQHF
TGCAGTGCTAGAGATTGGGAGTCTAATCAGCCCCAGCATTTT
>TRBJ1-5|TRBV4-1|NA|NA
CASSPNSGVYQPQHF
TGCGCCAGCAGCCCAAATTCAGGGGTATACCAGCCCCAGCATTTT
>TRBJ2-7|TRBV7-9|NA|NA
CASSRGQRREQYF
TGTGCCAGCAGCCGCGGACAGCGTAGGGAGCAGTACTTC
>TRBJ2-5|TRBV20-1|TRBD2|few
CSARGTSQETQYF
TGCAGTGCTAGGGGGACTAGCCAAGAGACCCAGTACTTC
>TRBJ2-5|TRBV5-1|NA|many
CASSLVGSQETQYF
TGTGCCAGCAGTTTAGTGGGCAGCCAAGAGACCCAGTACTTC
>TRBJ2-1|TRBV7-2|TRBD2|NA
CASSWTSGLYNEQFF
TGTGCCAGCAGCTGGACTAGCGGGCTGTACAATGAGCAGTTCTTC
>TRBJ1-3|TRBV12-3/TRBV12-4|NA|NA
CASSLGYRNTIYF
TGTGCCAGCAGTTTAGGGTACCGAAACACCATATATTTT
>TRBJ1-4|TRBV7-6|TRBD1|few
CASSPRTGAAHEKLFF
TGTGCCAGCAGCCCGAGGACAGGGGCGGCACATGAAAAACTGTTTTTT
>TRBJ2-1|TRBV5-1|TRBD2|many
CASSPGTTYNEQFF
TGCGCCAGCAGCCCCGGGACTACCTACAATGAGCAGTTCTTC
>TRBJ1-2|TRBV7-8|NA|few
CASSFAEYYGYTF
TGTGCCAGCAGCTTTGCCGAATACTATGGCTACACCTTC
>TRBJ2-3|TRBV7-2|NA|NA
CASSTTPGALTSSRADTQYF
TGTGCCAGCAGCACAACCCCAGGGGCGTTGACTAGTAGCAGAGCAGATACGCAGTATTTT
>TRBJ2-1|TRBV7-6|TRBD2|NA
CASSLVLRGDNEQFF
TGTGCCAGCAGCTTAGTGTTGCGGGGGGACAATGAGCAGTTCTTC